This T cell receptor beta chain originates from a study of blood T cells in healthy people across ages (dated by TCRdb to the mid-2010s). Some background on the complete study: Template switching captured roughly one uniquely barcoded TCR beta cDNA molecule per two T cells in model experiments. Using deep sequencing normalized with unique cDNA molecular identifiers, the study measured how TCR beta repertoire diversity changes with age. Four age groups were formed from the donors: young (average approximately 15 years), middle-aged (approximately 39), aged (about 62) and long-lived (more than 75). Donors of different ages were randomly distributed across sequencing lanes to avoid experimental bias. Using the same blood draw, the study looked at two additional independent replicas of 1 million unique cDNA reads for two donors, one aged 18 to 30 and the other aged 80 or older. What the work shows at the level of the full study, not this receptor alone: The percentage of naive T cells measured by flow cytometry correlated strongly with observed TCR beta diversity. The long-lived group showed more naive CD4+ T cells, fewer expanded clones and increased TCR diversity than the aged group, suggesting age selection. Observed TCR beta diversity per million T cells fell roughly linearly with age, and a significant reduction was already apparent by age approximately 41. Estimates of total diversity based on one million sequenced T cells were considered lower bounds and underestimates. Bulk unsorted PBMC profiling prevented conclusive comparison of naive and antigen-experienced compartments. Because the CMV infection status of the donors was unknown, age-related changes in expanded clonotypes may potentially have been confounded.

Donors were 39 systemically healthy Caucasian individuals from Russia aged about 6 to 100 years. Each donor gave 8 to 10 milliliters of peripheral blood, drawn into EDTA-treated Vacutainer tubes. Ficoll-Paque density-gradient centrifugation was used to isolate PBMCs, with at least 6.5 million per sample. Total RNA was extracted from PBMCs with Trizol reagent, with at least 6 micrograms obtained per sample. Naive CD45RAhigh/CD27high T cell percentages were measured by flow cytometry on a PBMC aliquot from every donor. Receptor libraries were prepared by 5' RACE. Sequencing used an Illumina HiSeq 2500. A second roughly 6 to 12 cycle PCR used a sample-barcoded 5' primer and a J-beta primer mix. A template-switch 5' adaptor carrying 12 random nucleotides introduced a unique molecular identifier onto each TCR beta cDNA molecule. At least 2.5 million CDR3-containing paired-end reads were obtained from each sample. First-strand cDNA synthesis was performed from all RNA using the Mint cDNA synthesis kit, with priming by a TRBC-specific oligonucleotide. Following uracil-DNA glycosylase treatment, all cDNA underwent a first 18-cycle PCR with the universal primers M1SS and BC2_uni_R. In the original analysis: For normalization, 1 million high-quality reads were randomly selected from each sample, with every read carrying a distinct molecular identifier. Reads sharing molecular identifiers were discarded rather than binned into consensus sequences. CDR3 identification, clonotype clustering and error correction used MiTCR with a Q25 quality threshold and the strictest error-elimination algorithm. Lower-bound total TCR beta diversity was estimated with a nonparametric unseen species model using Euler transformation. TCRdb trimmed the raw reads at Q25, called clones with MiXCR and kept productive beta chains. Rows with one shared CDR3 protein collapse into an entry with the most common genes and DNA. These V and J calls rely on TCRdb rather than the paper's analysis. This sample gives fewer than 1.5 million distinct CDR3 sequences in total; roughly 40% of them show up just once. The ten largest make up roughly 7.7% of the sample.

On this clonotype itself: Its antigen target is currently unknown. No base qualities exist here, and no much larger clone lies one base off it.

Relative to germline, V is 2 bases shorter and J is 6 bases shorter, with 1 base between their ends. CDR1 ENHRY and CDR2 SYGVKD were looked up in the germline V gene. From its cysteine to its phenylalanine, the CDR3 spans 11 amino acids. The retained sequence is limited to the CDR3, 33 bases, with the frame set at the first base. The sequenced material came from blood. The chain couples TRBV10-3 to TRBJ2-2, with no reliable assignment of the D segment. This sequence was found in a woman aged 18 to 35 in good health. The DNA sequence follows: TGTGCCATCAGTGAGGCCGGGGAGCTGTTTTTT. It specifies CAISEAGELFF.